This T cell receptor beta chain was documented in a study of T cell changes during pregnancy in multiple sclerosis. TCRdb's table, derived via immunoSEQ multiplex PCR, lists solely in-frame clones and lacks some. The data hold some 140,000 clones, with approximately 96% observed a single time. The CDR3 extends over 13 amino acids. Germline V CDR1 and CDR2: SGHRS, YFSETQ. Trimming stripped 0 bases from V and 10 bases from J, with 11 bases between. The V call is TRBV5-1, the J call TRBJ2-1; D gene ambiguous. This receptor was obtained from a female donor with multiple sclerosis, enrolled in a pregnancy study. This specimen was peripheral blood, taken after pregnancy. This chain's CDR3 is CASSLELTREQFF. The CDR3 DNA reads TGCGCCAGCAGCTTGGAGCTCACTCGGGAGCAGTTCTTC.